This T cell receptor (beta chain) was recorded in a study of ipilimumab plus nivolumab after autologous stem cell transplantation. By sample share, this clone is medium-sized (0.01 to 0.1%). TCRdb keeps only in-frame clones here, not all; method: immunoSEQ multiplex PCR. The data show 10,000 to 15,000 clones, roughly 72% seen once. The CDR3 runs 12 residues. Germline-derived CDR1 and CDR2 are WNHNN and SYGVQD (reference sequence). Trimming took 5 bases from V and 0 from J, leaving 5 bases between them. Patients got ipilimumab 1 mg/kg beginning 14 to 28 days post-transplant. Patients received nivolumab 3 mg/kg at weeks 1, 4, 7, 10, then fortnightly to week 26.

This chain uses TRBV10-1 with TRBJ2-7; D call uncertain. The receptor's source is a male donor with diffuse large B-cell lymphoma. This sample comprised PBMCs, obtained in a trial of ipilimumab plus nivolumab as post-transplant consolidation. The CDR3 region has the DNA TGCGCCAGCAGTCCCAACTCCTACGAGCAGTACTTC. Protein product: CASSPNSYEQYF.